This T cell receptor (beta chain) was captured by sequencing in a study of shared clonotypes between healthy human individuals. With 6 bases removed from V and 4 bases from J, the gap between germline ends came to 14 bases. The CDR3 totals 14 residues. Looked up from germline, CDR1 is MNHNS and CDR2 is SASEGT. Study conclusions and caveats: Few donors restricted represented genetic and exposure-history diversity. All-four-donor shared clonotypes had higher generation probabilities than non-shared clonotypes did. Approximately 4.5% was the fraction of naive CD4 clonotypes found shared across several donors.

Every subset had its genomic DNA shared out evenly among several immunoSEQ plates. Method: immunoSEQ multiplex PCR; TCRdb's copy keeps in-frame clones and lacks some. The repertoire includes some 680,000 clones, about three quarters of them detected once, and 1.5% to 2% sits in the top ten. Comment on this clone: Its antigen remains unidentified.

The V and J genes are TRBV6-1 and TRBJ2-3; perhaps TRBD2 as D (7 bases). The clonotype was recovered from a woman in her 30s in good health. Sequencing input: memory CD4+ T cells sorted from blood. Subset reported: CD45RA-negative fraction. The CDR3 coding sequence is TGTGCCAGCAGCTGGGAGGGGGAAGCAGATACGCAGTATTTT. This encodes CASSWEGEADTQYF.